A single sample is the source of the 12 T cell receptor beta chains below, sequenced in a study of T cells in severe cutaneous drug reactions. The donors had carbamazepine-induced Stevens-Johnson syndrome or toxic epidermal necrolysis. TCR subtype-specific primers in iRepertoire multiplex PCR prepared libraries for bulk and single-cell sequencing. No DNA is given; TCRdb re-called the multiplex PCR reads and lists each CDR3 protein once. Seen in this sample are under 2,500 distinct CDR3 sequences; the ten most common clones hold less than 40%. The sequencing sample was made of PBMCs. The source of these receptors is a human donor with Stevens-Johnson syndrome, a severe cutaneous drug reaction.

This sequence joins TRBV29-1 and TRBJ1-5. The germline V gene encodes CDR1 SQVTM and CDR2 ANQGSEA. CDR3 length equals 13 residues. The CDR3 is CSVYSTQDSSQHF.

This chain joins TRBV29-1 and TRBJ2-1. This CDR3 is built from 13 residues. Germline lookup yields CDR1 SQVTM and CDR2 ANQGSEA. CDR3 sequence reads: CSVEASHGNERFF.

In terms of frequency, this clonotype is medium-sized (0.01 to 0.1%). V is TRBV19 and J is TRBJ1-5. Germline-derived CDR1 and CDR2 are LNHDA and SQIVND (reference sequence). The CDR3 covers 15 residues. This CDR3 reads CASEGGKWSNQPQHF.

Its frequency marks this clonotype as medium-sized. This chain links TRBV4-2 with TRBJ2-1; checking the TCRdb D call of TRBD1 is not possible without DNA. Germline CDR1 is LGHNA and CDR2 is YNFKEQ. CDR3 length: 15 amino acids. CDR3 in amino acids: CASSQGQGRWNEQFF.

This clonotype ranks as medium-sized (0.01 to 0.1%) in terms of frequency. CDR3 in amino acids: CASSQARTSGQETQYF. This chain joins TRBV4-1 and TRBJ2-5; TCRdb's D call, TRBD2, is unchecked because there is no DNA. This CDR3 is built from 16 residues. In germline, CDR1 is MGHRA, CDR2 YSYEKL.

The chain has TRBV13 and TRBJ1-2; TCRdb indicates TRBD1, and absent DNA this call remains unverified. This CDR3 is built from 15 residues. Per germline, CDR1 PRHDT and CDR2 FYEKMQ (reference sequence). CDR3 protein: CASSRFQGTDYGYTF.

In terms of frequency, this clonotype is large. The CDR3 loop is CASSLDGTAYNEQFF. The V call is TRBV7-9, the J call TRBJ2-1; no DNA is available, so the TRBD1 call from TCRdb remains unchecked. Per germline, CDR1 SEHNR and CDR2 FQNEAQ (reference sequence). The CDR3 length is 15 residues.

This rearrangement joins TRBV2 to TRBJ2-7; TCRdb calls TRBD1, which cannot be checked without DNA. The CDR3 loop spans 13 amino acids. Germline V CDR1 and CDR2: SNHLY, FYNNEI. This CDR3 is CASSWDRSYEQYF.

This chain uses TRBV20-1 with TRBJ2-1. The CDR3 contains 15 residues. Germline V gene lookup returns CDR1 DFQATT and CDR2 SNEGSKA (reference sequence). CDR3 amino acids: CSARDREGPYNEQFF.

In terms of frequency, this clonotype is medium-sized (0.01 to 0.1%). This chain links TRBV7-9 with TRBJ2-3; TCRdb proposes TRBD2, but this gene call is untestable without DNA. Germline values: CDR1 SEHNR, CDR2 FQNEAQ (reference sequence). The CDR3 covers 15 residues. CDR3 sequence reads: CASSFLLRHTDTQYF.

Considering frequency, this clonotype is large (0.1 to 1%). The CDR3 protein is CATSNYGNYGYTF. V usage is TRBV15 and J usage is TRBJ1-2. Germline-derived CDR1 and CDR2 are LNHNV and YYDKDF (reference sequence). The CDR3 spans 13 residues.

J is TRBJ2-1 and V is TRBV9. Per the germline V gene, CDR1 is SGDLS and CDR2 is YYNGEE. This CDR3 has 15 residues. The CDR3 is CASSEGSLTYNEQFF.